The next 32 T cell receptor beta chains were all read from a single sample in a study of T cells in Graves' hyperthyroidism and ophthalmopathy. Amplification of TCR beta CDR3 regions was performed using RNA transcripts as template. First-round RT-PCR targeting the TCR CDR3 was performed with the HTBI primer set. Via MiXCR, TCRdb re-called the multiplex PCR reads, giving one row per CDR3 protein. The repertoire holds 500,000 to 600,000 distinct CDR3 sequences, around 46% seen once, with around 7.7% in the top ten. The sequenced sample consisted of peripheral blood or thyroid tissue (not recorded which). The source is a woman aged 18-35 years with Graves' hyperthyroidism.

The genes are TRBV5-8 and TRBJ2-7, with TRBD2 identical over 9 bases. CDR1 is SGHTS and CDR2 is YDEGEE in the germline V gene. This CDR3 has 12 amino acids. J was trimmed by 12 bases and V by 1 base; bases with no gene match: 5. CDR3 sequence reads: CASSLSSGRAYF. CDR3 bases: TGTGCCAGCAGCTTGAGTAGCGGGAGAGCGTACTTC. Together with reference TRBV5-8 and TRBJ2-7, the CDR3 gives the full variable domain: EAGVTQSPTHLIKTRGQQATLRCSPISGHTSVYWYQQALGLGLQFLLWYDEGEERNRGNFPPRFSGRQFPNYSSELNVNALELEDSALYLCASSLSSGRAYFGPGTRLTVT.

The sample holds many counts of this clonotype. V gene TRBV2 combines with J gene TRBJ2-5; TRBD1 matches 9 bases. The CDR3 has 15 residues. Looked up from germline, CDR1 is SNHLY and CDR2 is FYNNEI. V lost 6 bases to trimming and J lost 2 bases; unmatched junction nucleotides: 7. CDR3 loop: CASSATGGWQETQYF. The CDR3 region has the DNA TGTGCCAGCAGCGCTACAGGGGGCTGGCAAGAGACCCAGTACTTC.

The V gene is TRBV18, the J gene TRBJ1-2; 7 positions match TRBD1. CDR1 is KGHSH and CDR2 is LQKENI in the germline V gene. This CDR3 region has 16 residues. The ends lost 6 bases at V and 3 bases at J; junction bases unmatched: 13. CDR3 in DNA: TGTGCCAGCTCCTTCCAGGGTCCCGGGACAGACTATGGCTACACCTTC. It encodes CASSFQGPGTDYGYTF.

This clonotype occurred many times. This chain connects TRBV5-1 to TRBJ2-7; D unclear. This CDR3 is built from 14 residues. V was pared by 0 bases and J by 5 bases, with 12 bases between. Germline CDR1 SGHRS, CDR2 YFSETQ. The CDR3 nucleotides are TGCGCCAGCAGCTTGGTCGGCGGAAAGGACGAGCAGTACTTC. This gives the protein CASSLVGGKDEQYF.

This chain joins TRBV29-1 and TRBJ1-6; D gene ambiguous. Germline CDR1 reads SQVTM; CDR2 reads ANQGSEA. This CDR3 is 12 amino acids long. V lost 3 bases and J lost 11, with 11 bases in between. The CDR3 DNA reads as TGCAGCGTTGAGGATAGCGGGACACCCCTCCACTTT. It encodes CSVEDSGTPLHF. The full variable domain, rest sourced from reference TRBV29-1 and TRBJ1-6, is SAVISQKPSRDICQRGTSLTIQCQVDSQVTMMFWYRQQPGQSLTLIATANQGSEATYESGFVIDKFPISRPNLTFSTLTVSNMSPEDSSIYLCSVEDSGTPLHFGNGTRLTVT.

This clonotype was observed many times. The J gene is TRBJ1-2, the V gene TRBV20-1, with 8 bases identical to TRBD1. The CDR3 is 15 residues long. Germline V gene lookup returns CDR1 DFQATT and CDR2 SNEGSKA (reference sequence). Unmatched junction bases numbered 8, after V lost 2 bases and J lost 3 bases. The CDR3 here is CSARFLEQGDYGYTF. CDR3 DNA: TGCAGTGCTAGATTCCTGGAACAGGGGGACTATGGCTACACCTTC.

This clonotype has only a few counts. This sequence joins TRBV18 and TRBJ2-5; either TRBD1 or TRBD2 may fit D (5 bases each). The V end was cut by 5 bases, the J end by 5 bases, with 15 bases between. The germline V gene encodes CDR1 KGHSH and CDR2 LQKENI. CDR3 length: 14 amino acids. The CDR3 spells CASSTGTREETQYF. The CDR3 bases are TGTGCCAGCTCAACCGGGACCCGCGAGGAGACCCAGTACTTC.

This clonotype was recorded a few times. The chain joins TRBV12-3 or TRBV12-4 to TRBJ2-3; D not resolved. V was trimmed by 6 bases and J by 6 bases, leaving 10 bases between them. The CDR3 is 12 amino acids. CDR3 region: CASRSVSDTQYF. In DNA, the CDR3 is TGTGCCAGCAGAAGCGTGTCGGATACGCAGTATTTT.

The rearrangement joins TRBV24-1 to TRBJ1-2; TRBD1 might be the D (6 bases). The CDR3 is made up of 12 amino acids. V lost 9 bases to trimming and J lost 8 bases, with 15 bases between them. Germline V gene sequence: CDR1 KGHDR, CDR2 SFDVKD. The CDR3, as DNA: TGTGCCACCCCTCCTAGGACAGAGGGCTACACCTTC. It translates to CATPPRTEGYTF.

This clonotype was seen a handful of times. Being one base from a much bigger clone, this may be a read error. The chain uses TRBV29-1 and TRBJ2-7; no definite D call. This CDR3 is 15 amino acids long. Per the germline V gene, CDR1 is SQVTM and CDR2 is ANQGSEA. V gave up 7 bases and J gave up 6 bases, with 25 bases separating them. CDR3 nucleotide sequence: TGCAGCGCCGATCCCCCTGGTACTTTGACCTGCGAGCAGTACTTC. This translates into CSADPPGTLTCEQYF.

The CDR3 reads CASSVGYSGDEQFF. The CDR3 region has the DNA TGTGCCAGCAGCGTAGGCTACTCCGGAGATGAGCAGTTCTTC. The chain joins TRBV9 to TRBJ2-7, with no clear D. TRBJ2-1 explains the end of the DNA better; the J call may be wrong. Germline lookup yields CDR1 SGDLS and CDR2 YYNGEE. The CDR3 covers 14 residues.

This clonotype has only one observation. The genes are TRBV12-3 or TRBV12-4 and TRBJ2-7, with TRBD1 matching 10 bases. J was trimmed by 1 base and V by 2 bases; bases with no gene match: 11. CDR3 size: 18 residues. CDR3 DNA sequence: TGTGCCAGCAGTTTATATGGGACAGGGGACGCCTTTTCCTACGAGCAGTACTTC. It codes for CASSLYGTGDAFSYEQYF.

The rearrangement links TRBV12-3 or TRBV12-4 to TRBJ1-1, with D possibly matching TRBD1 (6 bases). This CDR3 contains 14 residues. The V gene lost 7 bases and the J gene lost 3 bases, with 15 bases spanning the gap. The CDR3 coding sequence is TGTGCCAGCACCATGGGACACGGTTACACTGAAGCTTTCTTT. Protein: CASTMGHGYTEAFF.

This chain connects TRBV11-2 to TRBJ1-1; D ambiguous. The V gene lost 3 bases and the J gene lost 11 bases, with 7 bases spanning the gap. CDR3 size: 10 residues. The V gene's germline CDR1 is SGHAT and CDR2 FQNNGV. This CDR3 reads CASSFPRAFF. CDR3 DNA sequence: TGTGCCAGCAGCTTCCCTAGGGCTTTCTTT.

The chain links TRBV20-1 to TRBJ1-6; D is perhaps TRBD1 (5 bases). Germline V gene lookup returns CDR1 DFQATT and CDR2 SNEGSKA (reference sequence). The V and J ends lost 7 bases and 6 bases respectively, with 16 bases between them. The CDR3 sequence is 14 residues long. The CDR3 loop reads CSEVDSRFNSPLHF. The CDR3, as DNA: TGCAGTGAAGTCGACAGCAGATTTAATTCACCCCTCCACTTT.

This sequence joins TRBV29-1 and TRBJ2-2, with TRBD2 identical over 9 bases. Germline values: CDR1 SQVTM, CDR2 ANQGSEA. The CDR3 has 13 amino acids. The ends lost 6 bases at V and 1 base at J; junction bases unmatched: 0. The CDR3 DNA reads TGCAGCGTAGCGGGGGGGAACACCGGGGAGCTGTTTTTT. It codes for CSVAGGNTGELFF.

CDR3 residues: CASSPFTGGSGELFF. CDR3 DNA: TGTGCCAGCAGCCCATTTACGGGGGGTTCCGGGGAGCTGTTTTTT. The chain carries TRBV13 and TRBJ2-2, with TRBD2 matching 7 bases. In germline, CDR1 is PRHDT, CDR2 FYEKMQ (reference sequence). The CDR3 consists of 15 residues. Germline trimming cut 5 bases from V and 6 bases from J; bases unmatched to any gene: 9.

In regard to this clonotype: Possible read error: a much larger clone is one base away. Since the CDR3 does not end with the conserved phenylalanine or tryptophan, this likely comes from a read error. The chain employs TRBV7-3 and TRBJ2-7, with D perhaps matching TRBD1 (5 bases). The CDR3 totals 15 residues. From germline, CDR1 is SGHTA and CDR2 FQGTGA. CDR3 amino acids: CASSLSIDRNYEQYL. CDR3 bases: TGTGCCAGCAGTTTAAGTATTGACAGAAACTACGAGCAGTACCTC.

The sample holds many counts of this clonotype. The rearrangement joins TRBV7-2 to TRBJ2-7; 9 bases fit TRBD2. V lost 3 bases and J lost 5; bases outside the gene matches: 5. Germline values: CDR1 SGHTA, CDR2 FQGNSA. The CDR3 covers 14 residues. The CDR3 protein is CASSFSGSVNEQYF. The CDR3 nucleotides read TGTGCCAGCAGCTTTAGCGGGAGTGTAAACGAGCAGTACTTC. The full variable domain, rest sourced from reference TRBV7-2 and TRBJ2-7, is GAGVSQSPSNKVTEKGKDVELRCDPISGHTALYWYRQSLGQGLEFLIYFQGNSAPDKSGLPSDRFSAERTGGSVSTLTIQRTQQEDSAVYLCASSFSGSVNEQYFGPGTRLTVT.

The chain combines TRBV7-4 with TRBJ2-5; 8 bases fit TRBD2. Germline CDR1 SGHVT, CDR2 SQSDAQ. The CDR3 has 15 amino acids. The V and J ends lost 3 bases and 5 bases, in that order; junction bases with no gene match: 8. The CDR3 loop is CASSFSRAGAETQYF. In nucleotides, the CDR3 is TGTGCCAGCAGCTTTTCCCGAGCGGGAGCGGAGACCCAGTACTTC.

In DNA, the CDR3 is TGTGCCAGCAGTCGACTAGCGGCTTCCTACAATGAGCAGTTCTTC. It codes for CASSRLAASYNEQFF. V and J are TRBV7-2 and TRBJ2-1; 9 bases match TRBD2. The CDR3 spans 15 residues. Germline V lookup: CDR1 SGHTA, CDR2 FQGNSA. V was pared by 6 bases and J by 1 base, with 4 bases of the junction left unmatched.

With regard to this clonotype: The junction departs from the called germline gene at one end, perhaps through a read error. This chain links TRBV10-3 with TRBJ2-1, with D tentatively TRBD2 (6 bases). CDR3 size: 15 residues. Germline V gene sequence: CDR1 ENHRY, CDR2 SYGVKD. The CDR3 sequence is CATSVPGQRDNEQFF. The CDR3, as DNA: TGTGCCACCAGTGTCCCCGGCCAGCGGGACAATGAGCAGTTCTTC.

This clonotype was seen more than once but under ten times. CDR3 in DNA: TGTGCCAGCAGTAGACTAGCGGGAGCGGATACGCAGTATTTT. Translated: CASSRLAGADTQYF. V usage is TRBV11-1 and J usage is TRBJ2-3; 12 bases align to TRBD2. Germline trimming cut 6 bases from V and 6 bases from J; bases unmatched to any gene: 4. CDR1 and CDR2 from the germline V gene are SGHAT and FQDESV (reference sequence). This CDR3 is 14 amino acids long.

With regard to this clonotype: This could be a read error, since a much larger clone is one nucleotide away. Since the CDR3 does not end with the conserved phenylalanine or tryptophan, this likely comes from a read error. The CDR3 loop is CASSISGGNEQYL. The DNA of the CDR3 is TGTGCCAGCAGTATTAGCGGAGGGAACGAGCAGTACCTC. This rearrangement joins TRBV12-3 or TRBV12-4 to TRBJ2-7, with D perhaps matching TRBD2 (6 bases). The CDR3 sequence is 13 residues long. The ends were cut back, 5 bases at V and 5 bases at J, with 13 bases in the middle.

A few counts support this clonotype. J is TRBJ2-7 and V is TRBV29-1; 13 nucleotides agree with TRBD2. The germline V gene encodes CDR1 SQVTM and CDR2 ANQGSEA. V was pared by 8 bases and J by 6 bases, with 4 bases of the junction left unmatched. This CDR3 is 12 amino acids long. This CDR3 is CSQGLAGAEQYF. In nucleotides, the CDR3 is TGCAGCCAAGGACTAGCGGGAGCCGAGCAGTACTTC.

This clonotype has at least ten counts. Written as DNA, the CDR3 is TGTGCCAGTAGTATAGATGCAGGGAATAATTCACCCCTCCACTTT. Translation: CASSIDAGNNSPLHF. The V call is TRBV19, the J call TRBJ1-6, with D possibly matching TRBD1 (5 bases). This CDR3 contains 15 residues. Trimming removed 0 bases from V and 5 bases from J, with 8 bases in between. The germline V gene encodes CDR1 LNHDA and CDR2 SQIVND (reference sequence).

This CDR3 reads CASSQSGDGTGNYGYTF. The CDR3 DNA is TGCGCCAGCAGCCAAAGTGGGGACGGGACAGGGAACTATGGCTACACCTTC. V gene TRBV4-1 combines with J gene TRBJ1-2; 9 positions agree with TRBD1. In germline, CDR1 is MGHRA, CDR2 YSYEKL. With V trimmed by 2 bases and J by 2 bases, 9 bases remained unmatched. The CDR3 runs to 17 residues.

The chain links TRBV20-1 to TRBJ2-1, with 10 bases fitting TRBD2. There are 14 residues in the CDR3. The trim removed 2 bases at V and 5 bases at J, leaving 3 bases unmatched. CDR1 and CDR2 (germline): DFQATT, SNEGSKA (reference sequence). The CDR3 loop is CSARKREGDNEQFF. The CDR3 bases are TGCAGTGCTAGAAAGCGGGAGGGCGACAATGAGCAGTTCTTC.

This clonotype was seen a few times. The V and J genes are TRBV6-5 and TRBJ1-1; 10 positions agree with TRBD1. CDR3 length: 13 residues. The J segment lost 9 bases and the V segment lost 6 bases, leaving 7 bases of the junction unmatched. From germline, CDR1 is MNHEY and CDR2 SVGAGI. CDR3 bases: TGTGCCAGCAGAACATTGGGACAGGGGAAAGCTTTCTTT. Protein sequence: CASRTLGQGKAFF.

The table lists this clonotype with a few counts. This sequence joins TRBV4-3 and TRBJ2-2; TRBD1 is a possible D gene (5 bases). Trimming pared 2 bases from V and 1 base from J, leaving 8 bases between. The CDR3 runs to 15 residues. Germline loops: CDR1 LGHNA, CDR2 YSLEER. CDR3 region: CASSQSQGNTGELFF. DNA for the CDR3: TGCGCCAGCAGCCAAAGCCAGGGGAACACCGGGGAGCTGTTTTTT.

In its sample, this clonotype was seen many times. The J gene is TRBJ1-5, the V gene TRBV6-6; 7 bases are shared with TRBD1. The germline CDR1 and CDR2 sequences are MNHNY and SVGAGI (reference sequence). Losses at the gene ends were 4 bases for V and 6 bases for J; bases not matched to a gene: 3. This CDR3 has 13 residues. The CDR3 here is CASSSRDSQPQHF. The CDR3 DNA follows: TGTGCCAGCAGTTCCCGGGACAGTCAGCCCCAGCATTTT.

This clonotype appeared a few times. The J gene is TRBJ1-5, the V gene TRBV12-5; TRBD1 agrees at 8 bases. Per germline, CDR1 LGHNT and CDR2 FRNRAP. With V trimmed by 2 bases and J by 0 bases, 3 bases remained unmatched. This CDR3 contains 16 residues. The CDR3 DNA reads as TGTGCTAGTGGTTTGTCGACAGGGGTTAGCAATCAGCCCCAGCATTTT. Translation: CASGLSTGVSNQPQHF.